This entry features one T cell receptor (beta chain) sequence. No conserved phenylalanine or tryptophan ends this CDR3, so it is likely a read error. A single record per CDR3 protein comes from TCRdb applying MiXCR to the 5' RACE reads. The repertoire includes 1,800,000 or so distinct CDR3 sequences, 32% of them detected once, and 0.27% sits in the top ten. From germline, CDR1 is SGHAT and CDR2 FQNNGV. This CDR3 has 12 residues. This sample is part of a study of identical twins. Sequenced input: cord blood. This receptor was obtained from a newborn girl in good health. The chain recombines TRBV11-2 with TRBJ2-4, with no clear D. The J call is doubtful: the DNA matches TRBJ2-5 better. This CDR3 reads CASSLVEETQYL. In DNA, the CDR3 is TGTGCCAGCAGCTTAGTGGAGGAGACCCAGTACTTA.